The 20 T cell receptor beta chains below were found in one sample sequenced in a study of blood T cells in healthy people across ages. A J-beta primer mix and a sample-barcoded 5' primer were used in a second PCR of roughly 7 to 12 cycles. TCRdb reprocessed the 5' RACE reads with MiXCR, giving one entry per CDR3 protein. The table lists 1.8 million or so distinct CDR3 sequences, approximately 39% of them singletons. Sequencing was performed on blood. These receptors came from a human donor in good health.

This chain joins TRBV4-3 and TRBJ2-1; TRBD1 aligns across 7 bases. Germline V gene data show CDR1 as LGHNA and CDR2 as YSLEER. The CDR3 spans 18 residues. The V gene end was trimmed by 5 bases and the J gene end by 2 bases; junction bases not matched to a gene: 15. The CDR3 DNA follows: TGCGCCAGCAGCGAGGGACAGCTCTATGGCTACACCTACAATGAGCAGTTCTTC. As protein: CASSEGQLYGYTYNEQFF.

The chain has TRBV29-1 and TRBJ2-1, with a possible D match to TRBD2 (5 bases). Trimming removed 7 bases at V and 2 bases at J, with 15 bases between. This CDR3 has 14 amino acids. CDR1 and CDR2 from the germline V gene are SQVTM and ANQGSEA. The chain's CDR3 is CSANPSIPYNEQFF. CDR3 sequence (DNA): TGCAGCGCCAATCCTAGCATCCCCTACAATGAGCAGTTCTTC.

The V and J genes are TRBV12-3 or TRBV12-4 and TRBJ2-4; 9 positions agree with TRBD2. CDR3 size: 16 residues. The J segment lost 13 bases and the V segment lost 5 bases, leaving 18 bases of the junction unmatched. The chain's CDR3 is CASSPVSGGPYNEQYF. The CDR3 DNA sequence: TGTGCCAGCAGTCCGGTCAGCGGGGGGCCCTACAATGAGCAGTACTTC.

The V call is TRBV14, the J call TRBJ2-7; D not resolved. V was pared by 4 bases and J by 5 bases, with 9 bases between. In germline, CDR1 is SGHDN, CDR2 FVKESK. CDR3 length equals 12 residues. The CDR3 coding sequence is TGTGCCAGCAGCCCTACGAGCCACGAGCAGTACTTC. It translates to CASSPTSHEQYF. The full variable domain, with the rest looked up from reference TRBV14 and TRBJ2-7, is EAGVTQFPSHSVIEKGQTVTLRCDPISGHDNLYWYRRVMGKEIKFLLHFVKESKQDESGMPNNRFLAERTGGTYSTLKVQPAELEDSGVYFCASSPTSHEQYFGPGTRLTVT.

In this sample, this clonotype turned up a few times. V gene TRBV6-8 combines with J gene TRBJ2-7; D is perhaps TRBD2 (5 bases). CDR3 size: 15 residues. Germline CDR1 reads MNHGY; CDR2 reads SAAAGT. Trimming stripped 7 bases from V and 2 bases from J, with 18 bases between. The CDR3 coding sequence is TGTGCCAGCACCCTGGACTGCAACGGACCCTACGAGCAGTACTTC. This encodes CASTLDCNGPYEQYF.

CDR3 residues: CATSHRGKIEQYF. The CDR3 nucleotides read TGTGCCACCTCCCATCGGGGGAAGATCGAGCAGTACTTC. V is TRBV4-2 and J is TRBJ2-7; D possibly corresponds to TRBD2 (6 bases). Per germline, CDR1 LGHNA and CDR2 YNFKEQ. The CDR3 is made up of 13 amino acids. V was trimmed by 10 bases and J by 6 bases, leaving 19 bases between them.

J is TRBJ2-1 and V is TRBV6-6; D is undetermined. Trimming removed 6 bases from V and 7 bases from J, with 7 bases in between. CDR1 and CDR2 from the germline V gene are MNHNY and SVGAGI (reference sequence). The CDR3 is 11 amino acids. DNA for the CDR3: TGTGCCAGCAGGTGGAAAAATGAGCAGTTCTTC. Translating gives CASRWKNEQFF.

The chain carries TRBV20-1 and TRBJ1-2, with 8 bases lining up with TRBD1. The CDR3 is 15 residues long. Germline V lookup: CDR1 DFQATT, CDR2 SNEGSKA (reference sequence). V was pared by 0 bases and J by 7 bases, with 10 bases of the junction left unmatched. The CDR3 reads CSARDPVTGVGGYTF. For the CDR3, the DNA is TGCAGTGCTAGAGATCCAGTGACAGGGGTTGGTGGCTACACCTTC.

V is TRBV6-5 and J is TRBJ2-1; D is unclear. V shed 2 bases and J shed 9 bases, with 14 bases lying between them. The CDR3 consists of 14 residues. The germline V gene encodes CDR1 MNHEY and CDR2 SVGAGI. The CDR3 DNA follows: TGTGCCAGCAGTTACGTGGCTAGTCACCCTGAGCAGTTCTTC. Its translation is CASSYVASHPEQFF.

The sample holds a few counts of this clonotype. The V call is TRBV12-3 or TRBV12-4, the J call TRBJ2-5, with D perhaps being TRBD1 or TRBD2 (6 bases each). V lost 3 bases to trimming and J lost 4 bases, with 21 bases between them. The CDR3 loop spans 17 amino acids. In nucleotides, the CDR3 is TGTGCCAGCAGTTTTTCGTACGTAGGGGGGCCAGCAGAGACCCAGTACTTC. It codes for CASSFSYVGGPAETQYF.

In DNA, the CDR3 is TGTGCCAGCAGTGATGGTGGGGACTATGGCTACACCTTC. Translation: CASSDGGDYGYTF. The rearrangement joins TRBV6-1 to TRBJ1-2, with D unresolved. Trimming took 3 bases from V and 3 from J, leaving 8 bases between them. Germline V gene lookup returns CDR1 MNHNS and CDR2 SASEGT. The CDR3 is made up of 13 amino acids.

This clonotype was picked up a small number of times. The chain joins TRBV12-3 or TRBV12-4 to TRBJ2-3; D is unresolved. The CDR3 length is 12 residues. Trimming took off 6 bases at V and 2 bases at J, with 6 bases between the two ends. The CDR3 DNA reads as TGTGCCAGCAGAGGTCCCACAGATACGCAGTATTTT. Translated: CASRGPTDTQYF.

The chain employs TRBV6-5 and TRBJ2-1; 7 bases agree with TRBD1. Germline CDR1 is MNHEY and CDR2 is SVGAGI. J gave up 9 bases and V 7 bases, and 18 bases lay outside the gene matches. CDR3 length: 16 amino acids. The CDR3 sequence: CASKRGPNWGWGEQFF. In DNA form, the CDR3 reads TGTGCCAGCAAAAGGGGGCCAAACTGGGGGTGGGGTGAGCAGTTCTTC.

The V call is TRBV12-3 or TRBV12-4, the J call TRBJ2-7, with 9 bases matching TRBD1. The length of the CDR3 is 17 residues. The V and J ends lost 6 bases and 3 bases, in that order; junction bases with no gene match: 15. CDR3 nucleotides: TGTGCCAGCAGACCTGGGACAGGGTTGCAAATTTACTACGAGCAGTACTTC. Amino acids: CASRPGTGLQIYYEQYF.

Comment on this clonotype: Compared with germline, one end of the junction differs, possibly owing to a read error. The J gene is TRBJ2-7, the V gene TRBV7-2; possible D gene TRBD1, 5 bases. Germline CDR1 is SGHTA and CDR2 is FQGNSA. The CDR3 has 14 amino acids. DNA for the CDR3: TGTGCCAGCAGCTTCCCAGGGTTCACGTACGAGCGGTACTTC. Translated: CASSFPGFTYERYF.

A note on this clonotype: Relative to the germline gene, one junction end is altered; a read error may explain this. The V gene is TRBV28, the J gene TRBJ2-3, with a weak D call TRBD2 (6 bases). The CDR3 contains 15 residues. The germline gives CDR1 MDHEN, CDR2 SYDVKM. CDR3 protein: CAGSPGTHWGDTQYF. The CDR3, as DNA: TGTGCCGGCAGTCCAGGGACTCACTGGGGCGATACGCAGTATTTT.

This clonotype was observed a few times. The chain joins TRBV6-5 to TRBJ2-1; tentatively, D is TRBD1 (6 bases). Between the trimmed V and J ends, which lost 7 bases and 9 bases, there was a span of 16 bases. There are 13 residues in the CDR3. Per the germline V gene, CDR1 is MNHEY and CDR2 is SVGAGI. In DNA, the CDR3 is TGTGCCAGCACCCTACGATCGGACAGTGAGCAGTTCTTC. Protein sequence: CASTLRSDSEQFF.

The J gene is TRBJ2-5, the V gene TRBV10-3; possibly TRBD1 or TRBD2 for D (6 bases each). CDR1 is ENHRY, CDR2 SYGVKD, per germline. The CDR3 extends over 13 amino acids. V dropped 7 bases and J dropped 5 bases, with 14 bases sitting between them. The CDR3 loop is CAITGGLQETQYF. The CDR3 nucleotides are TGTGCCATCACTGGGGGGCTCCAGGAGACCCAGTACTTC.

The chain recombines TRBV4-3 with TRBJ2-3, with D uncertain. CDR1 LGHNA and CDR2 YSLEER come from the germline V gene. The CDR3 is 14 residues long. Trimming cost V 0 bases and J 6 bases, with 10 bases left between them. The CDR3 protein is CASSQEGDWDTQYF. In DNA form, the CDR3 reads TGCGCCAGCAGCCAAGAGGGTGACTGGGATACGCAGTATTTT.

This clonotype showed up just a few times. The CDR3, as DNA: TGTGCCAGCAGTTACTCGGCCCAACCCCGGGATTTTGGCTACACCTTC. As protein: CASSYSAQPRDFGYTF. The rearrangement links TRBV6-5 to TRBJ1-2; the D is unclear. Per the germline V gene, CDR1 is MNHEY and CDR2 is SVGAGI. The V and J ends lost 0 bases and 7 bases respectively, with 18 bases between them. The CDR3 contains 16 residues.